What follows is one T cell receptor beta chain and its context. Antigen: not known. The data stem from a study of T cell responses to AZD1222 COVID-19 vaccine. Overall study findings and caveats: Donors skewed white British and female; clonal diversity was possibly underestimated. It was only after the peak T cell response that any repertoires were sampled. Across the whole spike, CD4 TCRs peaked at regions 160-218 and 743-854.

The assay was immunoSEQ multiplex PCR, and TCRdb's table has in-frame clones only and misses some. The sample records about 270,000 clones, 90% to 95% being singletons. Deletions cut 4 bases from V and 7 bases from J, with 12 bases between. This CDR3 comprises 13 residues. Germline V CDR1 and CDR2: SGDLS, YYNGEE. This sequence joins TRBV9 and TRBJ2-1; D possibly matches TRBD1 or TRBD2 (5 bases each). This clonotype was obtained from an adult who received the AZD1222 COVID-19 vaccine. Specimen: peripheral blood, collected 28 days after the second AZD1222 dose. In DNA, the CDR3 is TGTGCCAGCAGCTCCGGGACCGTGAATGAGCAGTTCTTC. As protein: CASSSGTVNEQFF. Variable domain in full (rest from reference TRBV9 and TRBJ2-1): DSGVTQTPKHLITATGQRVTLRCSPRSGDLSVYWYQQSLDQGLQFLIQYYNGEERAKGNILERFSAQQFPDLHSELNLSSLELGDSALYFCASSSGTVNEQFFGPGTRLTVL.